Listed below are T cell receptor beta chains from one sample, sequenced in a study of T-cell reconstitution after alpha-beta-depleted transplantation in children. TCRdb passed the PCR reads through MiXCR, listing each CDR3 protein once. The repertoire includes around 450,000 distinct CDR3 sequences, around 15% of them detected once, and approximately 29% sits in the top ten. The sequenced sample was PBMCs, mostly from graft donor cells, obtained 360 days after TCRalphabeta/CD19-depleted stem cell transplant. The receptors originated from a boy under two years old who had a stem cell transplant for Wiskott-Aldrich syndrome, so the T cells may come from the graft donor. Both conserved end residues are part of each CDR3. D genes are given only for firm matches. Not all rows give a size; the values are once, few, many and, for expanded clones, a class.

>TRBV20-1|TRBJ2-1|.|.
CSATSYNEQFF
TGCAGTGCTACCTCTTACAATGAGCAGTTCTTC
>TRBV6-5|TRBJ2-7|few|.
CASSFGRGLVDGSYEQYF
TGTGCCAGCAGTTTCGGTCGGGGCCTAGTAGACGGATCCTACGAGCAGTACTTC
>TRBV11-2|TRBJ2-2|few|.
CASNPDSIGGELFF
TGTGCCAGCAACCCGGACAGTATTGGGGGGGAGCTGTTTTTT
>TRBV29-1|TRBJ2-5|.|TRBD1
CSVGDRGPTQYF
TGCAGCGTTGGGGACAGGGGGCCGACCCAGTACTTC
>TRBV12-3/TRBV12-4|TRBJ2-7|.|TRBD1
CASSATGSLYEQYF
TGTGCCAGCAGTGCGACAGGGAGCCTCTACGAGCAGTACTTC
>TRBV2|TRBJ2-2|.|.
CASSVGQGKNTGELFF
TGTGCCAGCAGTGTGGGACAAGGGAAGAACACCGGGGAGCTGTTTTTT
>TRBV7-2|TRBJ2-3|few|.
CASSLWVAYTDTQYF
TGTGCCAGCAGCTTATGGGTAGCGTACACAGATACGCAGTATTTT
>TRBV5-1|TRBJ2-7|.|TRBD2
CASSTLRGGTYEQYF
TGCGCCAGCAGCACCCTGCGGGGGGGAACCTACGAGCAGTACTTC
>TRBV2|TRBJ2-3|.|.
CASIGQITDTQYF
TGTGCCAGCATAGGACAGATCACAGATACGCAGTATTTT
>TRBV9|TRBJ1-6|.|.
CASSVGEGLGSPLHF
TGTGCCAGCAGCGTAGGAGAGGGGCTAGGTTCACCCCTCCACTTT
>TRBV2|TRBJ2-7|.|TRBD2
CASSESGLRLASIYEQYF
TGTGCCAGCAGTGAATCGGGACTAAGACTAGCGAGCATCTACGAGCAGTACTTC
>TRBV29-1|TRBJ2-7|few|.
CSVALHYEQYF
TGCAGCGTTGCCCTCCACTACGAGCAGTACTTC
>TRBV4-2|TRBJ2-7|.|TRBD1
CASSQEDTGVSYEQYF
TGTGCCAGCAGCCAAGAGGACACAGGGGTTTCCTACGAGCAGTACTTC
>TRBV3-1|TRBJ2-7|few|.
CASSQDRRNVYEQYF
TGTGCCAGCAGCCAAGATCGAAGGAACGTCTACGAGCAGTACTTC
>TRBV14|TRBJ2-7|few|.
CASSNRVNYEQYF
TGTGCCAGCAGCAACAGGGTGAACTACGAGCAGTACTTC
>TRBV20-1|TRBJ2-7|.|TRBD2
CSARGSWLAGGYEQYF
TGCAGTGCTAGAGGATCATGGCTAGCGGGGGGCTACGAGCAGTACTTC
>TRBV12-3/TRBV12-4|TRBJ1-6|few|.
CASSLLGALHF
TGTGCCAGCAGTTTATTAGGGGCCCTCCACTTT
>TRBV11-2|TRBJ2-7|.|.
CASSLGGRWYEQYF
TGTGCCAGCAGCTTAGGGGGAAGGTGGTACGAGCAGTACTTC
>TRBV7-9|TRBJ1-1|few|TRBD1
CASSPGQGEAFF
TGTGCCAGCAGCCCGGGACAGGGGGAAGCTTTCTTT
>TRBV27|TRBJ1-5|.|.
CASSFGTGHQPQHF
TGTGCCAGCAGTTTCGGTACAGGTCATCAGCCCCAGCATTTT
>TRBV10-3|TRBJ2-1|.|.
CAIGLRQVRGGSPSEQFF
TGTGCCATCGGTTTGCGGCAGGTTAGAGGGGGGTCACCGAGTGAGCAGTTCTTC
>TRBV5-6|TRBJ2-1|.|.
CASSRGALREQFF
TGTGCCAGCAGCAGGGGGGCCCTAAGGGAACAGTTCTTC
>TRBV12-3/TRBV12-4|TRBJ2-2|.|.
CASSIILKPGELFF
TGTGCCAGCAGCATTATCCTAAAACCCGGGGAGCTGTTTTTT
>TRBV12-3/TRBV12-4|TRBJ1-5|.|.
CASSFRGGNQPQHF
TGTGCCAGCAGTTTTCGGGGAGGGAATCAGCCCCAGCATTTT
>TRBV6-2/TRBV6-3|TRBJ2-2|few|.
CASSRRGINTGELFF
TGTGCCAGCAGTCGACGGGGAATCAACACCGGGGAGCTGTTTTTT
>TRBV2|TRBJ2-7|few|TRBD1
CASSVDRGSSEQYF
TGTGCCAGCAGTGTGGACAGGGGGTCCTCCGAGCAGTACTTC
>TRBV6-5|TRBJ2-2|.|.
CASSFVENTGELCF
TGTGCCAGCAGTTTTGTAGAAAACACCGGGGAGCTGTGTTTT
>TRBV5-6|TRBJ2-2|many|TRBD2
CASSSSGSGTGELFF
TGTGCCAGCAGCTCTAGCGGGAGCGGCACCGGGGAGCTGTTTTTT
>TRBV5-1|TRBJ2-2|.|TRBD1
CASSTETGSTGELFF
TGCGCCAGCAGCACTGAGACAGGGAGTACCGGGGAGCTGTTTTTT
>TRBV12-5|TRBJ2-3|.|TRBD2
CASGLVQLAGRTDTQYF
TGTGCTAGTGGTTTGGTACAACTAGCCGGGAGGACAGATACGCAGTATTTT
>TRBV7-9|TRBJ2-4|.|.
CASLFTLAKNIQYF
TGTGCCAGTCTTTTCACCCTAGCCAAAAACATTCAGTACTTC